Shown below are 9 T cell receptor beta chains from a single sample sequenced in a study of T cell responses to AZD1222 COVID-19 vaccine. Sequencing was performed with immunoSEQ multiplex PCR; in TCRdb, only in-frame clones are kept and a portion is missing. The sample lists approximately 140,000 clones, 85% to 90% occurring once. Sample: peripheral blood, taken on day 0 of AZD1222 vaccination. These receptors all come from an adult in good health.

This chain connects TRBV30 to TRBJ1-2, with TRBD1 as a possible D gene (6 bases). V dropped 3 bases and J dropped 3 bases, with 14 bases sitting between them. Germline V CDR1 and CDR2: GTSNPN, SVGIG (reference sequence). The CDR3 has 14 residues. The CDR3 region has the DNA TGTGCCTGGAGGCCCCCAGGGGTCTACTATGGCTACACCTTC. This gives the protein CAWRPPGVYYGYTF.

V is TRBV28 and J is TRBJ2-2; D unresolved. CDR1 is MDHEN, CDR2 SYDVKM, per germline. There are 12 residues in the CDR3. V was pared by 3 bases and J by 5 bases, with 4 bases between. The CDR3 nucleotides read TGTGCCAGCAGTTTGCTTACCGGGGAGCTGTTTTTT. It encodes CASSLLTGELFF.

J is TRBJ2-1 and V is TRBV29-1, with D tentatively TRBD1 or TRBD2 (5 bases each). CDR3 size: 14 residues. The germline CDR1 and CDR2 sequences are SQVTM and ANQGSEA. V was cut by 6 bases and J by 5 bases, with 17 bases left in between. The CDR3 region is CSVARDEVNNEQFF. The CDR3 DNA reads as TGCAGCGTGGCCCGGGACGAAGTTAACAATGAGCAGTTCTTC.

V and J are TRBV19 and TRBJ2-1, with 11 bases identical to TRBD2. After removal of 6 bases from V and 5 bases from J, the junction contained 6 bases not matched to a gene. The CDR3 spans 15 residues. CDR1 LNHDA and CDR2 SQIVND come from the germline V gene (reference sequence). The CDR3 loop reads CASRTGTSGNNEQFF. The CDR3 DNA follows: TGTGCCAGTAGGACCGGGACTAGCGGCAACAATGAGCAGTTCTTC.

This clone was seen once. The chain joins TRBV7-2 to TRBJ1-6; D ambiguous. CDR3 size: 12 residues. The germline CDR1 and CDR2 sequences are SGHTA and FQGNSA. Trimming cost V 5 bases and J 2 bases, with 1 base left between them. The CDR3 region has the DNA TGTGCCAGCAGCCCCTATAATTCACCCCTCCACTTT. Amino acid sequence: CASSPYNSPLHF.

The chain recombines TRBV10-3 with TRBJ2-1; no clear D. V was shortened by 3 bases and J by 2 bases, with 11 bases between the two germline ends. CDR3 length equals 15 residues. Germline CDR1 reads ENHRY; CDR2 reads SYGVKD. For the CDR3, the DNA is TGTGCCATCAGTGAACAGCGCGTAACCTACAATGAGCAGTTCTTC. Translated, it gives CAISEQRVTYNEQFF.

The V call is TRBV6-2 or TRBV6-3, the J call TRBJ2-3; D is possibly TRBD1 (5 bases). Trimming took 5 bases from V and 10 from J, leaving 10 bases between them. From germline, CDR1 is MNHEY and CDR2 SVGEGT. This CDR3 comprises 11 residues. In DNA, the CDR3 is TGTGCCAGCAGTGGGGCGAGATCGCAGTATTTT. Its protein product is CASSGARSQYF.

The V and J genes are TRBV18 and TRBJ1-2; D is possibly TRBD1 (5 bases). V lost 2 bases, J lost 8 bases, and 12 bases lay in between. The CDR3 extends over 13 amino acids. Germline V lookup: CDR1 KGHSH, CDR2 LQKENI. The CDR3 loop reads CASSPIPRGGYTF. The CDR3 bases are TGTGCCAGCTCACCAATACCGAGGGGCGGCTACACCTTC.

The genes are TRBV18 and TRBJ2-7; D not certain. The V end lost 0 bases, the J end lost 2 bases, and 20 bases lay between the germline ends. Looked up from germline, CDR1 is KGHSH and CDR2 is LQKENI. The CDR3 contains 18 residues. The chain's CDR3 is CASSPPGLGGWNPYEQYF. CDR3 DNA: TGTGCCAGCTCACCACCAGGGCTGGGCGGATGGAACCCCTACGAGCAGTACTTC.